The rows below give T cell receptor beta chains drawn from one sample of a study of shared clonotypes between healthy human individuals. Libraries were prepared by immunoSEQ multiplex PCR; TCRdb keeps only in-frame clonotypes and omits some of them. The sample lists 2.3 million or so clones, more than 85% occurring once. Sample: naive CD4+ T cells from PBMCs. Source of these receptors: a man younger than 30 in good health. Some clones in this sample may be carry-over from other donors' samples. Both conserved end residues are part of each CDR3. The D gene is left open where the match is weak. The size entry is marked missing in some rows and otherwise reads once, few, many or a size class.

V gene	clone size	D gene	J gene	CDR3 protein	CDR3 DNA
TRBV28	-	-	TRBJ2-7	CASAGPSYEQYF	TGTGCCAGCGCGGGTCCATCCTACGAGCAGTACTTC
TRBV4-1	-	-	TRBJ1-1	CASSRQPWTDPAVVTEAFF	TGCGCCAGCAGCCGCCAACCGTGGACAGACCCAGCGGTGGTCACTGAAGCTTTCTTT
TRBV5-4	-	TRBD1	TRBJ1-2	CASSLGIIRGPARGYTF	TGTGCCAGCAGCTTGGGAATTATTAGGGGGCCCGCTCGCGGCTACACCTTC
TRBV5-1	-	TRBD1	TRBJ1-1	CASSFSGTGASEAFF	TGCGCCAGCAGCTTTTCCGGGACAGGCGCTAGTGAAGCTTTCTTT
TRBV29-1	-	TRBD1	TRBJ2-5	CSVEAGGRETQYF	TGCAGCGTTGAGGCAGGGGGTAGAGAGACCCAGTACTTC
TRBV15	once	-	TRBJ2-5	CATSRDGTGWGETQYF	TGTGCCACCAGCAGAGATGGAACAGGGTGGGGGGAGACCCAGTACTTC
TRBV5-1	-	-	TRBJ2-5	CASSLGPEETQYF	TGCGCCAGCAGCTTGGGACCAGAGGAGACCCAGTACTTC
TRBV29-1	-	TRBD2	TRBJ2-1	CSVLTAGGREGYNEQFF	TGCAGCGTCCTGACGGCCGGCGGGCGGGAGGGGTACAATGAGCAGTTCTTC
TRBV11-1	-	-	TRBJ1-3	CASSRPGWDSGNTIYF	TGTGCCAGCAGCCGACCTGGGTGGGACTCTGGAAACACCATATATTTT
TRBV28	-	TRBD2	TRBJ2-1	CASSSTSGSSYNEQFF	TGTGCCAGCAGTTCGACTAGCGGGAGCTCCTACAATGAGCAGTTCTTC
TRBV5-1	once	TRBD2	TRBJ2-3	CASSGEASGSTDTQYF	TGCGCCAGCAGCGGGGAAGCTAGCGGGAGCACAGATACGCAGTATTTT
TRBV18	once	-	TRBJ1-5	CASSREGIRNQPQHF	TGTGCCAGCTCACGGGAGGGGATAAGAAATCAGCCCCAGCATTTT
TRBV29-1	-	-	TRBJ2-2	CSVETRNTGELFF	TGCAGCGTGGAGACCAGGAACACCGGGGAGCTGTTTTTT
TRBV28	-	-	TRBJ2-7	CASRSGGPSYEQYF	TGTGCCAGCAGGTCAGGCGGACCCTCCTACGAGCAGTACTTC
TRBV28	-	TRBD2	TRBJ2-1	CASSYGGKGEQFF	TGTGCCAGCAGTTACGGGGGGAAAGGTGAGCAGTTCTTC
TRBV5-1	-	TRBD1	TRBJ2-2	CASSAGGFNTGELFF	TGCGCCAGCAGCGCAGGGGGCTTTAACACCGGGGAGCTGTTTTTT
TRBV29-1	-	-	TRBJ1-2	CSVRIYPDYGYTF	TGCAGCGTCCGCATTTACCCGGACTATGGCTACACCTTC
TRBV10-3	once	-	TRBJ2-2	CAIRATGELFF	TGTGCCATCAGAGCCACCGGGGAGCTGTTTTTT
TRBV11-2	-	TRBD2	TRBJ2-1	CASSLIGTSGSPGEQFF	TGTGCCAGCAGCTTAATCGGGACTAGCGGGAGTCCGGGGGAGCAGTTCTTC
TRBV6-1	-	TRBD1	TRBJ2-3	CASRGGSTGADTQYF	TGTGCCAGCCGGGGCGGTTCGACAGGGGCAGATACGCAGTATTTT
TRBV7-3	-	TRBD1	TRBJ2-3	CASSARQGPDTQYF	TGTGCCAGCAGCGCCCGACAGGGACCAGATACGCAGTATTTT
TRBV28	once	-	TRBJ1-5	CASSRGDDQPQHF	TGTGCCAGCAGTCGGGGGGATGATCAGCCCCAGCATTTT
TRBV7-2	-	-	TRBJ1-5	CASSLRGGEPQHF	TGTGCCAGCAGCTTAAGGGGTGGGGAGCCCCAGCATTTT
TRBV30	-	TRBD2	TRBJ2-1	CAWTGLAAKGGEQFF	TGTGCCTGGACGGGACTAGCGGCCAAAGGGGGTGAGCAGTTCTTC
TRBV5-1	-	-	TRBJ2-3	CASSPYPIRSYTDTQYF	TGCGCCAGCAGCCCGTACCCCATACGGTCTTACACAGATACGCAGTATTTT
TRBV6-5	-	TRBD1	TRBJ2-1	CASSLQGSNEQFF	TGTGCCAGCAGTTTACAGGGGTCCAATGAGCAGTTCTTC
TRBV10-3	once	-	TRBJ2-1	CAISDLAQYNEQFF	TGTGCCATCAGTGACCTGGCGCAGTACAATGAGCAGTTCTTC
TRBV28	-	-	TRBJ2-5	CASRQLQVRRSTQYF	TGTGCCAGCAGACAACTCCAGGTCCGGCGGTCGACCCAGTACTTC
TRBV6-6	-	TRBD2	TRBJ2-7	CASTSGYEQCF	TGTGCCAGCACTAGCGGGTACGAGCAGTGCTTC
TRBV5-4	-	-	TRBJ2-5	CASSFLAVGETQYF	TGTGCCAGCAGCTTTCTAGCCGTGGGGGAGACCCAGTACTTC
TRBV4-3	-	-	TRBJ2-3	CASSQEGGRTDTQYF	TGCGCCAGCAGCCAAGAAGGCGGTCGCACAGATACGCAGTATTTT
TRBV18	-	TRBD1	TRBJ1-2	CASSPSGTGPNYGYTF	TGTGCCAGCTCACCAAGCGGGACAGGACCTAACTATGGCTACACCTTC
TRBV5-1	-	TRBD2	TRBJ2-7	CASSTSPGLEGYEQYF	TGCGCCAGCAGCACGTCCCCGGGACTAGAGGGATACGAGCAGTACTTC
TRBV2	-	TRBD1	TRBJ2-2	CASSALGQGNTGELFF	TGTGCCAGCAGTGCCCTGGGACAGGGGAACACCGGGGAGCTGTTTTTT
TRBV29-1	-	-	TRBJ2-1	CSVSKRAGYNEQFF	TGCAGCGTTTCTAAAAGGGCAGGCTACAATGAGCAGTTCTTC
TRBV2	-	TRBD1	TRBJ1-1	CASRLDRVDTEAFF	TGTGCCAGCAGGCTGGACAGGGTTGACACTGAAGCTTTCTTT
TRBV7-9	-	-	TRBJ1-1	CASSRAVTGNTEAFF	TGTGCCAGCAGCCGCGCCGTTACAGGGAACACTGAAGCTTTCTTT
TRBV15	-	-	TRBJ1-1	CATSTGTNTEAFF	TGTGCCACCAGCACAGGGACGAACACTGAAGCTTTCTTT
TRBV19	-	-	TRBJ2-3	CASRPGTTDTQYF	TGTGCCAGTAGACCCGGGACCACAGATACGCAGTATTTT
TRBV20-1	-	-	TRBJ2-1	CSASLANEQFF	TGCAGTGCTAGTCTAGCGAATGAGCAGTTCTTC
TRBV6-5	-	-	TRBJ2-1	CASSPLGNEQFF	TGTGCCAGCAGTCCTCTGGGGAATGAGCAGTTCTTC
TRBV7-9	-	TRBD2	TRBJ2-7	CASSLAVGGREVYEQYF	TGTGCCAGCAGCTTAGCGGTCGGCGGGCGGGAGGTCTACGAGCAGTACTTC
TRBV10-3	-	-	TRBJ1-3	CAISEPGRGNTIYF	TGTGCCATCAGTGAGCCGGGGCGGGGAAACACCATATATTTT
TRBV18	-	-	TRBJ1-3	CASSKPDRSLHNSGNTIYF	TGTGCCAGCTCTAAACCGGACAGATCCCTTCATAACTCTGGAAACACCATATATTTT
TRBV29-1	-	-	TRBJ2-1	CSSLGGLGQFF	TGCAGCTCCCTAGGGGGGCTAGGGCAGTTCTTC
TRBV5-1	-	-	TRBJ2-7	CASSLARQIYEQYF	TGCGCCAGCAGCTTGGCCCGACAGATCTACGAGCAGTACTTC
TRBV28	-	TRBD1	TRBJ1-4	CASSPTGGHYNEKLFF	TGTGCCAGCAGCCCGACAGGGGGCCACTATAATGAAAAACTGTTTTTT
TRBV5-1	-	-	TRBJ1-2	CASSLPAGTGYTF	TGCGCCAGCAGCTTACCGGCAGGGACCGGCTACACCTTC
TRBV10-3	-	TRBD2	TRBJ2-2	CAIKRTSGSFTGELFF	TGTGCCATCAAAAGGACTAGCGGGAGTTTCACCGGGGAGCTGTTTTTT
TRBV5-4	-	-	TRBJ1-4	CASSLGGFGTTNEKLFF	TGTGCCAGCAGCTTAGGGGGTTTTGGGACAACTAATGAAAAACTGTTTTTT
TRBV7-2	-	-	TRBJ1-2	CASSPPSNYGYTF	TGTGCCAGCAGCCCCCCATCCAACTATGGCTACACCTTC
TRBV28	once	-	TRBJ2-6	CASSPGTFPTPSGANVLTF	TGTGCCAGCAGTCCTGGGACCTTTCCCACCCCCTCTGGGGCCAACGTCCTGACTTTC
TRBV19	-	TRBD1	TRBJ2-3	CASSVRGLTDTQYF	TGTGCCAGTAGTGTCAGGGGGCTCACAGATACGCAGTATTTT
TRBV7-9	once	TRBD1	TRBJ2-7	CASSLWTGGAGGNFYEQYF	TGTGCCAGCAGCCTATGGACAGGGGGCGCGGGAGGGAACTTCTACGAGCAGTACTTC
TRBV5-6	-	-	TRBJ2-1	CASSPRAEQFF	TGTGCCAGCAGCCCGCGGGCCGAGCAGTTCTTC
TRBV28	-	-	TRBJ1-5	CASRTPVQGPFYSNQPQHF	TGTGCCAGCAGAACCCCTGTACAGGGACCCTTTTATAGCAATCAGCCCCAGCATTTT
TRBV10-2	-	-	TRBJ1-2	CASGTTESGYTF	TGCGCCAGCGGGACGACAGAGTCGGGCTACACCTTC
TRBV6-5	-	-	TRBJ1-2	CASSYSSVSGFGYTF	TGTGCCAGCAGTTACTCTAGCGTTTCGGGGTTTGGCTACACCTTC
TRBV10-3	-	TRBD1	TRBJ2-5	CAIRKDRSQETQYF	TGTGCCATCAGAAAGGACAGGAGCCAAGAGACCCAGTACTTC